This T cell receptor beta chain was identified during a study of blood T cell repertoires in COVID-19. CDR3 length equals 17 residues. Per germline, CDR1 SGHTA and CDR2 FQGNSA. V gave up 0 bases and J gave up 5 bases; unmatched junction bases: 12. In the original processing: Nucleated cell number was recorded as an estimate derived from reference gene primer amplification. Clones were read by immunoSEQ multiplex PCR, and TCRdb kept only the in-frame ones, dropping some. V and J calls and clone size follow that table, whereas D and trimming were derived from the DNA. The sample includes about 100,000 clones, around 88% of them seen just once.

The origin of this receptor is an elderly man with acute or convalescent COVID-19. Sequencing input: peripheral blood. V is TRBV7-2 and J is TRBJ2-5, with 7 bases aligning to TRBD2. CDR3 residues: CASSLAHRAGASETQYF. CDR3 DNA: TGTGCCAGCAGCTTAGCGCATAGGGCGGGAGCCTCGGAGACCCAGTACTTC.